This TCR beta chain is drawn from a study of cytomegalovirus exposure and HLA in healthy donors. Study results and limitations: The authors enumerated roughly 180 TCR beta chains as linked to cytomegalovirus.

This table comes from immunoSEQ multiplex PCR, and its TCRdb copy is limited to in-frame clones, with some not included. The table shows 200,000 to 250,000 clones, with around four fifths occurring only once. To note about this clone: The antigen is not known.

This CDR3 is 14 amino acids long. The junction had 4 bases not matched to a gene; V was cut back by 5 bases and J by 0 bases. In germline, CDR1 is SGHTA, CDR2 FQGTGA. The V call is TRBV7-3, the J call TRBJ2-7, with 7 bases fitting TRBD1. This TCR was recovered from a woman aged 18-29 years in good health and CMV-seronegative. Sequenced input: PBMCs. Here the CDR3 reads CASSPTGASYEQYF. The CDR3 DNA reads as TGTGCCAGCAGCCCCACAGGGGCCTCCTACGAGCAGTACTTC.